This T cell receptor beta chain derives from a study of blood T cell repertoires in COVID-19. This CDR3 spans 14 amino acids. The germline V gene has CDR1 ENHRY and CDR2 SYGVKD. Germline trimming cut 5 bases from V and 6 bases from J; bases unmatched to any gene: 6. Individuals drawn from around 25 US areas were about 18 to 90 years old. Participants reported their clinical history, and cohort assignment relied on those reports. TCRdb keeps only in-frame clones here, not all; method: immunoSEQ multiplex PCR. The sample includes approximately 210,000 clones, approximately 86% seen only once; the top ten take roughly 15%.

The sequencing input was PBMCs or T cells enriched from blood (not recorded which). This chain uses TRBV10-3 with TRBJ1-5; 8 positions agree with TRBD1. The receptor was derived from a woman in her fifties or sixties with acute COVID-19. CDR3 DNA sequence: TGTGCCATCAGTCCAGGACAGGGTGTTCAGCCCCAGCATTTT. Its translation is CAISPGQGVQPQHF.